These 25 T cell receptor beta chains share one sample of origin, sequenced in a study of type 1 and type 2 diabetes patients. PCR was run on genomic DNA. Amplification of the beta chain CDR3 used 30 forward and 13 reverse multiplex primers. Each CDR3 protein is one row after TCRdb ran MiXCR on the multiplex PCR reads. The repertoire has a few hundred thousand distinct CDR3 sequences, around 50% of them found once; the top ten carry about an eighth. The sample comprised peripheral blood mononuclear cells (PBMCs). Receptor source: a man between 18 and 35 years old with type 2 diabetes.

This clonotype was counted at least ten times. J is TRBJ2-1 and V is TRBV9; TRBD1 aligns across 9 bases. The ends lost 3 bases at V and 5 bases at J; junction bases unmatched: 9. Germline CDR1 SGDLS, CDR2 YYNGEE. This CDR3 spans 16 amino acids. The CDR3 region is CASSAAGTGLNNEQFF. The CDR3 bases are TGTGCCAGCAGCGCGGCCGGGACAGGGTTGAACAATGAGCAGTTCTTC. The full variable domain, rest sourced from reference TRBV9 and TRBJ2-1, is DSGVTQTPKHLITATGQRVTLRCSPRSGDLSVYWYQQSLDQGLQFLIQYYNGEERAKGNILERFSAQQFPDLHSELNLSSLELGDSALYFCASSAAGTGLNNEQFFGPGTRLTVL.

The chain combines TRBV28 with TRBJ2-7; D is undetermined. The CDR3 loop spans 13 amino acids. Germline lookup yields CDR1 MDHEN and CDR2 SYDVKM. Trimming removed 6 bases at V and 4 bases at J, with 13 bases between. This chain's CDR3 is CASRLTPRYEQYF. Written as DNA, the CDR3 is TGTGCCAGCAGGTTGACACCTCGATACGAGCAGTACTTC.

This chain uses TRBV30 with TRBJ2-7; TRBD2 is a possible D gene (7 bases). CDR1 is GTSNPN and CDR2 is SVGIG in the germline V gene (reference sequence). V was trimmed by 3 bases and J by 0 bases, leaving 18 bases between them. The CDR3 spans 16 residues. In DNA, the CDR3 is TGTGCCTGGAGCCACTTGTTGGCGGGGGCCTCCTACGAGCAGTACTTC. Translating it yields CAWSHLLAGASYEQYF.

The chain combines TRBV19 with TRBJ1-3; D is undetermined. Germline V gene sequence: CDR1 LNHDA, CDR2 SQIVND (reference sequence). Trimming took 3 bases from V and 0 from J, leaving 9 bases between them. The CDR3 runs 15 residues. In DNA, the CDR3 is TGTGCCAGTAGTATCTTTCGGGACTCTGGAAACACCATATATTTT. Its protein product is CASSIFRDSGNTIYF.

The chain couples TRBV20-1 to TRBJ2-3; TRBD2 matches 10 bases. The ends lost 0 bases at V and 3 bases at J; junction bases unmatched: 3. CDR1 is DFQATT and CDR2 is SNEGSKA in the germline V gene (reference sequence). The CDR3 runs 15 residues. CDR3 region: CSAREKRGGTDTQYF. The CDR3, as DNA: TGCAGTGCTAGAGAAAAGCGGGGGGGGACAGATACGCAGTATTTT.

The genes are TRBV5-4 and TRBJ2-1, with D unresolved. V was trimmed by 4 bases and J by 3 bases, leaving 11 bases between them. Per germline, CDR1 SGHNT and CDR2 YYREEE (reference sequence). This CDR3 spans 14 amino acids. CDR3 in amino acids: CASSLSAHYNEQFF. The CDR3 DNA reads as TGTGCCAGCAGCCTGAGCGCCCACTACAATGAGCAGTTCTTC.

CDR3 amino acids: CALRSDNEKLFF. As DNA, the CDR3 is TGTGCCCTCAGGTCAGATAATGAAAAACTGTTTTTT. The chain carries TRBV30 and TRBJ1-4; unclear D gene. This CDR3 has 12 amino acids. Germline CDR1 reads GTSNPN; CDR2 reads SVGIG (reference sequence). V lost 8 bases and J 4 bases, leaving 11 bases between the germline ends.

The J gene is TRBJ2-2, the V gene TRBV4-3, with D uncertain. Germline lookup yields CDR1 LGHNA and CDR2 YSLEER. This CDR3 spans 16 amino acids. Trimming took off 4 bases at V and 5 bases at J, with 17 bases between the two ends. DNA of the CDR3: TGCGCCAGCAGCCTGGCTCGGAGTTTGGGGACCGGGGAGCTGTTTTTT. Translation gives CASSLARSLGTGELFF.

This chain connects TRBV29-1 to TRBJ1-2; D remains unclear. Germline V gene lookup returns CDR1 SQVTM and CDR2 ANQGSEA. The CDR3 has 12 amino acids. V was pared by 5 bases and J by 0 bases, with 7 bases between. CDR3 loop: CSVSGANYGYTF. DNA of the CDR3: TGCAGCGTTTCAGGAGCTAACTATGGCTACACCTTC.

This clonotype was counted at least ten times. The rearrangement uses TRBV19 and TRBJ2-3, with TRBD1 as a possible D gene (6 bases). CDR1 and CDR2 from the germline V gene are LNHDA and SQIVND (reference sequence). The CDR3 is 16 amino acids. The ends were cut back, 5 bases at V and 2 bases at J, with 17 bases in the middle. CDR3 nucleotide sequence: TGTGCCAGTAGTCCACGCGGAGGACAGTCCACAGATACGCAGTATTTT. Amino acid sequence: CASSPRGGQSTDTQYF. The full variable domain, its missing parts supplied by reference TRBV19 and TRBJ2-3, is DGGITQSPKYLFRKEGQNVTLSCEQNLNHDAMYWYRQDPGQGLRLIYYSQIVNDFQKGDIAEGYSVSREKKESFPLTVTSAQKNPTAFYLCASSPRGGQSTDTQYFGPGTRLTVL.

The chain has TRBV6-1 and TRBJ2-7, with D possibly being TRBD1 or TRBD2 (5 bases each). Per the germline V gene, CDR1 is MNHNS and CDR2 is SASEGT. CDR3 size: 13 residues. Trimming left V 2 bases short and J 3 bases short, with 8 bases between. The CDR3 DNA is TGTGCCAGCAGTGAAAGGGGAGACTACGAGCAGTACTTC. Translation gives CASSERGDYEQYF.

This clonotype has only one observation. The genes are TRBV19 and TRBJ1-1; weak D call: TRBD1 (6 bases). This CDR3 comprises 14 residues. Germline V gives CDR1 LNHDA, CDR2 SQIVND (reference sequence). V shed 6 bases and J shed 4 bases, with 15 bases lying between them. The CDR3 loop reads CASSPTGRGTEAFF. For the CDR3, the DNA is TGTGCCAGTAGCCCAACAGGGAGGGGCACTGAAGCTTTCTTT.

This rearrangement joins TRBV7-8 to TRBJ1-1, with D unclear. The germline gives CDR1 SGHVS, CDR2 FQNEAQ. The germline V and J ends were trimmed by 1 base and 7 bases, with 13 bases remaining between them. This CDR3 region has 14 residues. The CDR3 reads CASSLDEGLIEAFF. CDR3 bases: TGTGCCAGCAGCTTAGATGAGGGTCTGATTGAAGCTTTCTTT.

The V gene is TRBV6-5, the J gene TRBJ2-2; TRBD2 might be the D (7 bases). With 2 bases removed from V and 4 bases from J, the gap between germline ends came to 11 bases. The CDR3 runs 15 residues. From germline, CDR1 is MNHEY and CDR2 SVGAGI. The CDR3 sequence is CASSYGGASTGELFF. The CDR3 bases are TGTGCCAGCAGTTACGGGGGGGCTTCCACCGGGGAGCTGTTTTTT.

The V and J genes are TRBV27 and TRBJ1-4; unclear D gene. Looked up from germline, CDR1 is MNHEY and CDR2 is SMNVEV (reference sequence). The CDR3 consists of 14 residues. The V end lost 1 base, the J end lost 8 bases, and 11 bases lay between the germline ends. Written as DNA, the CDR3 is TGTGCCAGCAGTTTATTAGGGTCGGGAGAAAAACTGTTTTTT. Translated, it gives CASSLLGSGEKLFF.

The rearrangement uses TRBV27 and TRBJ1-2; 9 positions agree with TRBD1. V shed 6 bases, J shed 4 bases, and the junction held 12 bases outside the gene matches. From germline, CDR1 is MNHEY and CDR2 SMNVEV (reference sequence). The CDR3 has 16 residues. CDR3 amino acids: CASSIRPGQGGYGYTF. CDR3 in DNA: TGTGCCAGCAGCATAAGACCGGGACAGGGTGGCTATGGCTACACCTTC.

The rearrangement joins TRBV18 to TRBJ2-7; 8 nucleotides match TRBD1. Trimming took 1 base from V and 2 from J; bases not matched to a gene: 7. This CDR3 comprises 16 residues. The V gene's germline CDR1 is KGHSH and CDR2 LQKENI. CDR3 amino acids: CASSPLDRVEAYEQYF. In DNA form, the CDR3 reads TGTGCCAGCTCACCACTGGACAGGGTGGAGGCCTACGAGCAGTACTTC. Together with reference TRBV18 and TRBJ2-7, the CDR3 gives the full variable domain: NAGVMQNPRHLVRRRGQEARLRCSPMKGHSHVYWYRQLPEEGLKFMVYLQKENIIDESGMPKERFSAEFPKEGPSILRIQQVVRGDSAAYFCASSPLDRVEAYEQYFGPGTRLTVT.

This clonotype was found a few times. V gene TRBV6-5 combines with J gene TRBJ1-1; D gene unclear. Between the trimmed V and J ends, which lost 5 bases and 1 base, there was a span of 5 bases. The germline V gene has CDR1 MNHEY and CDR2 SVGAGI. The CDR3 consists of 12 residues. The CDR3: CASSEQNTEAFF. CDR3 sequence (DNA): TGTGCCAGCAGTGAACAGAACACTGAAGCTTTCTTT.

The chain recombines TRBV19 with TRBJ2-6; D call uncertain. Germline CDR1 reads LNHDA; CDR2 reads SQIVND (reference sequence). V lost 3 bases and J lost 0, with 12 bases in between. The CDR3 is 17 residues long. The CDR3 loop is CASSISLWTSGANVLTF. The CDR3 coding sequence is TGTGCCAGTAGTATTTCACTGTGGACCTCTGGGGCCAACGTCCTGACTTTC.

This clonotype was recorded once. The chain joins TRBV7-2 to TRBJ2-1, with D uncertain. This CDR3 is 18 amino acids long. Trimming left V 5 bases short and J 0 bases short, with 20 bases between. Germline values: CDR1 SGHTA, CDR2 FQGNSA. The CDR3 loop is CASSTTGLSRSSYNEQFF. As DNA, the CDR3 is TGTGCCAGCAGCACAACGGGCCTTAGCCGTAGCTCCTACAATGAGCAGTTCTTC.

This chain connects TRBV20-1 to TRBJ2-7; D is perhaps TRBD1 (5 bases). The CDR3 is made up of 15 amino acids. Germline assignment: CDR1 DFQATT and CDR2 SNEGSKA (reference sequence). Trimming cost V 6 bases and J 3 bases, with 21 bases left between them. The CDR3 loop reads CSALIHRKSNYEQYF. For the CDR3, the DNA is TGCAGTGCCCTGATCCACAGGAAATCGAACTACGAGCAGTACTTC.

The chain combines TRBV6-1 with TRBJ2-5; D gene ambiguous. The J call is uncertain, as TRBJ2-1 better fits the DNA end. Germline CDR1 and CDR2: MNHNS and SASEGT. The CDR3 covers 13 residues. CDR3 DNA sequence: TGTGCCAGCAGCCCTGCGATACGGAATGAGCAGTTCTTC. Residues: CASSPAIRNEQFF.

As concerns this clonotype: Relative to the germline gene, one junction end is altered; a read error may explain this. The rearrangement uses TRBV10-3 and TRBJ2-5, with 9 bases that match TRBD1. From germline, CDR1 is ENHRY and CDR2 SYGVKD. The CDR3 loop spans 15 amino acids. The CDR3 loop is CASSYSGQGSETQYF. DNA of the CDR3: TGTGCCAGCAGTTACTCGGGACAGGGATCGGAGACCCAGTACTTC.

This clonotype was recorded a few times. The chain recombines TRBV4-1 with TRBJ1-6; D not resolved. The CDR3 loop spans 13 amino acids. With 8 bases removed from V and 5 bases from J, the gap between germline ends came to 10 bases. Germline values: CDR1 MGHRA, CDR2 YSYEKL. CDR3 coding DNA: TGCGCCAGCCGGCCGGGAGATAATTCACCCCTCCACTTT. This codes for CASRPGDNSPLHF.

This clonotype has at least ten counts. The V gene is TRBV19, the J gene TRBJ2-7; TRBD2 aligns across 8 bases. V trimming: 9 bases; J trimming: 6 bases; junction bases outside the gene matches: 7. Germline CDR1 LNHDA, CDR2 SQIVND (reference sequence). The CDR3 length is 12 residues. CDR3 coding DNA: TGTGCCAGCGCGGGGGGTAGGGGCGAGCAGTACTTC. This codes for CASAGGRGEQYF.